This T cell receptor (beta chain) was obtained from a study of cytomegalovirus exposure and HLA in healthy donors. Study results and limitations: Some TCR beta chains (around 160 of them) were listed as cytomegalovirus-associated. Generally TCR sequences proved uncommon, though certain public TCRs appeared in numerous donors. Reports indicated that the classifier achieved high specificity and sensitivity in diagnosing cytomegalovirus status.

Some clones are missing from TCRdb's copy, which holds only in-frame ones; the method was immunoSEQ multiplex PCR. The sample contains 220,000 or so clones, 85% to 95% of which appear only once. The CDR3 spans 14 residues. V was shortened by 0 bases and J by 4 bases, with 10 bases between the two germline ends. Germline CDR1 and CDR2: SGHTS and YDEGEE. The donors were part of the roughly 120-subject validation cohort, which stood apart from the approximately 670-subject first cohort. In this sample, this clone turned up once. What it recognizes is unknown. This sequence was found in a woman under 30 in good health and CMV-seronegative. V is TRBV5-8 and J is TRBJ1-2; D call uncertain. Sequencing was done on a sample of PBMCs. CDR3 loop: CASSLDKTFYGYTF. The CDR3 DNA reads as TGTGCCAGCAGCTTGGACAAGACTTTCTATGGCTACACCTTC.